This is a list of T cell receptor beta chains from one sample in a study of shared T cell receptors in the human thymus. Clones were sequenced by immunoSEQ multiplex PCR, and TCRdb holds only the in-frame ones, with some missing. The sample lists fewer than 700,000 clones, 85% to 90% occurring once. This sample also appeared in a second study, on human thymus T cells.

The source material was thymocytes. All receptors come from a boy less than two years old with a congenital heart defect. Both conserved end residues are part of each CDR3.

j_call | v_call | cdr3_aa
TRBJ1-1 | TRBV7-2 | CASSSQQLSNTEAFF
TRBJ2-2 | TRBV5-1 | CASSRTITGTSGRRGIGELFF
TRBJ2-2 | TRBV5-4 | CASSKVQGRNTGELFF
TRBJ2-7 | TRBV7-6 | CASSLATQRDPPYEQYF
TRBJ1-4 | TRBV5-1 | CASSLGRVGEKLFF
TRBJ1-6 | TRBV30 | CAWSVGQYNSPLHF
TRBJ2-3 | TRBV9 | CASSVAFRSPDTQYF
TRBJ1-4 | TRBV4-1 | CASSQPQGATNEKLFF
TRBJ1-1 | TRBV27 | CASSLDKKNTEAFF
TRBJ2-6 | TRBV7-9 | CASSSWGGPSGANVLTF
TRBJ1-4 | TRBV27 | CASSGTAFQGEKLFF
TRBJ2-3 | TRBV10-2 | CASSDPLQAGYTDTQYF
TRBJ2-7 | TRBV7-9 | CASSLARSADTYEQYF
TRBJ2-1 | TRBV11-3 | CASSSESYHNEQFF
TRBJ1-5 | TRBV5-6 | CASSFGGQGQPQHF
TRBJ2-1 | TRBV9 | CASSPWTGDPGLAGPLHPFF
TRBJ2-2 | TRBV6-5 | CASSKTGTNTGELFF
TRBJ1-4 | TRBV5-4 | CASSLDGGATNEKLFF
TRBJ2-7 | TRBV9 | CASSVGRVPYEQYF
NA | TRBV2 | CASRGTSGGSYEQYF
TRBJ2-1 | TRBV21-1 | CASSKAGREGPPNEQFF
TRBJ1-2 | TRBV7-9 | CASRLLGQGTGYTF
TRBJ2-3 | TRBV10-1 | CASSESEGLAGEGTQYF
TRBJ1-2 | TRBV7-2 | CASSSTTPGQGAHGYTF
TRBJ2-3 | TRBV7-2 | CASSLVWRDTQYF
TRBJ1-5 | TRBV7-9 | CASSLSNQRGKNQPQHF
TRBJ1-1 | TRBV30 | CAWSPPGQGMNTEAFF
TRBJ2-1 | TRBV16 | CASSQIDCSYNEQFF
TRBJ2-5 | TRBV11-2 | CASSSPIRGETQYF
TRBJ2-1 | TRBV7-7 | CASGPSGSYNEQFF
TRBJ1-5 | TRBV5-4 | CASSPRGGNQPQHF
TRBJ2-2 | TRBV7-9 | CASSFPPVVTGELFF
TRBJ1-1 | TRBV30 | CAWSVSADATEAFF
TRBJ2-1 | TRBV14 | CASSQDRRTSGGAYNEQFF
TRBJ2-4 | TRBV5-1 | CASSADRTGSAKNIQYF
TRBJ1-1 | TRBV5-3 | CARSSRGANTEAFF
TRBJ2-7 | TRBV14 | CASSQESENYEQYF
TRBJ2-5 | TRBV19 | CASSILRGTQYF
TRBJ1-4 | TRBV15 | CATSRDRVKLFF
TRBJ2-1 | TRBV10-3 | CAIAGLASHNEQFF
TRBJ2-1 | TRBV15 | CATSLTSGRARAGHNNEQFF
TRBJ2-1 | TRBV7-9 | CASSLRSGSYNEQFF
TRBJ2-1 | TRBV12-5 | CASGLGLAGNNEQFF
TRBJ1-4 | TRBV4-1 | CASSHHIKPNEKLFF
TRBJ2-3 | TRBV19 | CASSIDLGEISTDTQYF
TRBJ2-7 | TRBV4-1 | CASSQGTPTYEQYF
TRBJ2-3 | TRBV4-1 | CASSQSPPRGRTDTQYF
TRBJ2-4 | TRBV27 | CASSTTSGRMAKNIQYF
TRBJ2-7 | TRBV12-5 | CASAYMGGPQGHYEQYF
TRBJ2-7 | TRBV27 | CASRAGRRAYEQYF
TRBJ1-1 | TRBV5-3 | CARSTWDRVDTTHGGTEAFF
TRBJ2-2 | TRBV14 | CASSERRYTGELFF
TRBJ2-5 | TRBV4-1 | CASSQDCSGRAGGETQYF
TRBJ2-7 | TRBV4-3 | CASSQDALAGGSYEQYF
TRBJ2-7 | TRBV27 | CASSLRRGQGTYEQYF
TRBJ1-5 | TRBV15 | CATSPQGAYSNQPQHF
TRBJ2-1 | TRBV7-2 | CASSLKRTYNEQFF
TRBJ2-1 | TRBV7-9 | CASSSSGRRSVAYNEQFF
TRBJ1-2 | TRBV4-3 | CASSPRVDYDGYTF